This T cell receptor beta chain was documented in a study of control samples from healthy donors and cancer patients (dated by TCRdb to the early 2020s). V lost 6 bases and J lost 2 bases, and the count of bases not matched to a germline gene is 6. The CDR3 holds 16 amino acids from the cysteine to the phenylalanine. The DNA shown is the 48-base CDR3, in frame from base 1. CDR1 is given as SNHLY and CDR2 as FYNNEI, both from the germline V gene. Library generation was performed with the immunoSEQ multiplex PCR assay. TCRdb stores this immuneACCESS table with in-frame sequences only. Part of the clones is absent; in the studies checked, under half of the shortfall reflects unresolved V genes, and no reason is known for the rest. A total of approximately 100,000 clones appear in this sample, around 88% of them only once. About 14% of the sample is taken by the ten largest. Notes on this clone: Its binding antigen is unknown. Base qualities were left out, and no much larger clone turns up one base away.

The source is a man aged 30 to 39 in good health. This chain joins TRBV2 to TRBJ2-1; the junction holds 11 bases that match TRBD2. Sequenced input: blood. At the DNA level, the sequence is TGTGCCAGCAGCCCCACTAGCGGGAGAGCCTACAATGAGCAGTTCTTC. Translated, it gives CASSPTSGRAYNEQFF.